The 16 T cell receptor beta chains presented below share a single source sample, sequenced in a study of shared clonotypes between healthy human individuals. Produced via immunoSEQ multiplex PCR; TCRdb's table is partial and in-frame only. The table has around 1,100,000 clones, 70% to 85% seen once. The sequencing sample was made of memory CD4+ T cells from PBMCs. The subset is: CD45RA-negative fraction. Source of these receptors: a young man in good health. Some clones in this sample may be carry-over from other donors' samples.

In this sample, this clone turned up a few times. The chain has TRBV11-1 and TRBJ2-1, with TRBD2 matching over 15 bases. Trimming cost V 6 bases and J 4 bases; bases outside gene matches: 10. Germline CDR1 and CDR2: SGHAT and FQDESV (reference sequence). The CDR3 sequence is 18 residues long. The CDR3 protein is CASSPGLAGGGGYNEQFF. The CDR3 DNA is TGTGCCAGCAGTCCGGGACTAGCGGGAGGTGGTGGGTACAATGAGCAGTTCTTC.

This chain joins TRBV18 and TRBJ1-4; D remains unclear. CDR3 length: 17 residues. The germline gives CDR1 KGHSH, CDR2 LQKENI. V was pared by 1 base and J by 7 bases, with 19 bases between. The CDR3 DNA is TGTGCCAGCTCACCACGACGGGCCGATGGAATGGGTGAAAAACTGTTTTTT. It is translated as CASSPRRADGMGEKLFF.

This clone has a count of ten or more. The chain carries TRBV2 and TRBJ1-2; possible D gene TRBD1, 6 bases. V gave up 7 bases and J gave up 7 bases, with 22 bases separating them. This CDR3 has 15 residues. Germline V lookup: CDR1 SNHLY, CDR2 FYNNEI. The CDR3 sequence is CASMRDILTGGGYTF. The CDR3 DNA follows: TGTGCCAGCATGCGGGACATTCTAACGGGGGGTGGCTACACCTTC.

This clone has more than one count but fewer than ten. The sample has other DNA sequences that encode this CDR3 too. V is TRBV9 and J is TRBJ2-3; D is unclear. Germline V lookup: CDR1 SGDLS, CDR2 YYNGEE. V lost 0 bases to trimming and J lost 0 bases, with 5 bases between them. The CDR3 consists of 14 residues. In DNA, the CDR3 is TGTGCCAGCAGCGTAGCCCCAAGCACAGATACGCAGTATTTT. The encoded protein is CASSVAPSTDTQYF.

This clone has a count of ten or more. This chain connects TRBV28 to TRBJ2-3, with TRBD2 identical over 10 bases. This CDR3 is 15 amino acids long. CDR1 and CDR2 from the germline V gene are MDHEN and SYDVKM. V was pared by 6 bases and J by 2 bases, with 5 bases of the junction left unmatched. CDR3 coding DNA: TGTGCCAGCAGCACGACTAGCGGGCTCACAGATACGCAGTATTTT. This sequence encodes CASSTTSGLTDTQYF.

The chain joins TRBV28 to TRBJ2-4; TRBD2 might be the D (5 bases). The ends were cut back, 3 bases at V and 0 bases at J, with 9 bases in the middle. Germline V gene sequence: CDR1 MDHEN, CDR2 SYDVKM. There are 15 residues in the CDR3. CDR3 DNA sequence: TGTGCCAGCAGTTTCCGGGAACTAGCCAAAAACATTCAGTACTTC. Its protein product is CASSFRELAKNIQYF.

About this clone: Relative to the germline gene, one junction end is altered; a read error may explain this. The gene calls are TRBV19 and TRBJ1-5; weak D call: TRBD1 (6 bases). The CDR3 has 15 residues. Per the germline V gene, CDR1 is LNHDA and CDR2 is SQIVND (reference sequence). Written as DNA, the CDR3 is TGTGCCAGTAGTATTCGGGACACTAGCAGTCAGCCCCAGCATTTT. Its protein product is CASSIRDTSSQPQHF.

CDR3 protein: CASSEWYEQYF. DNA of the CDR3: TGTGCCAGCAGTGAGTGGTACGAGCAGTACTTC. This chain joins TRBV6-1 and TRBJ2-7; D unresolved. With 3 bases removed from V and 4 bases from J, the gap between germline ends came to 4 bases. Looked up from germline, CDR1 is MNHNS and CDR2 is SASEGT. The CDR3 consists of 11 residues.

The rearrangement joins TRBV7-8 to TRBJ2-7; maybe TRBD2 (6 bases). The CDR3 sequence is 13 residues long. Looked up from germline, CDR1 is SGHVS and CDR2 is FQNEAQ. The V gene lost 3 bases and the J gene lost 7 bases, with 13 bases spanning the gap. CDR3 in DNA: TGTGCCAGCAGCTTCGGGGGAACTACGGAGCAGTACTTC. This codes for CASSFGGTTEQYF.

With respect to this clone: A clone one base away is much larger, so this may be a read error. The gene calls are TRBV13 and TRBJ1-1, with 7 bases identical to TRBD1. This CDR3 is built from 13 residues. Germline V gene lookup returns CDR1 PRHDT and CDR2 FYEKMQ (reference sequence). CDR3 DNA sequence: TGTGCCAGCAGCTTAGTTAGGGGGCGAGAAGCTTCCTTT. Protein product: CASSLVRGREASF.

The chain combines TRBV27 with TRBJ2-6, with D unclear. This CDR3 is built from 17 residues. With 6 bases removed from V and 0 bases from J, the gap between germline ends came to 15 bases. CDR1 and CDR2 from the germline V gene are MNHEY and SMNVEV (reference sequence). CDR3 sequence: CASSPHIFSSGANVLTF. The CDR3 DNA reads as TGTGCCAGCAGCCCCCACATTTTTAGCTCTGGGGCCAACGTCCTGACTTTC.

This sequence joins TRBV6-4 and TRBJ2-2; possible D gene TRBD2, 5 bases. Germline loops: CDR1 MRHNA, CDR2 SNTAGT. V was cut by 3 bases and J by 7 bases, with 9 bases left in between. The CDR3 spans 13 residues. CDR3 coding DNA: TGTGCCAGCAGTGAAGACCGGGGCGGGGAGCTGTTTTTT. As protein: CASSEDRGGELFF.

The chain joins TRBV4-2 to TRBJ2-1; 8 bases are a match to TRBD2. The CDR3 consists of 15 residues. J gave up 9 bases and V 4 bases, and 11 bases lay outside the gene matches. The V gene's germline CDR1 is LGHNA and CDR2 YNFKEQ. CDR3 sequence: CASSPAEREWSEQFF. The DNA of the CDR3 is TGTGCCAGCAGCCCCGCTGAGCGGGAGTGGTCTGAGCAGTTCTTC.

The chain carries TRBV9 and TRBJ2-5, with a tentative D call TRBD1 (7 bases). With 0 bases removed from V and 7 bases from J, the gap between germline ends came to 16 bases. The CDR3 contains 15 residues. Per the germline V gene, CDR1 is SGDLS and CDR2 is YYNGEE. CDR3 in DNA: TGTGCCAGCAGCGTAGACAGGGGACTTGTGGGGACCCAGTACTTC. Translation: CASSVDRGLVGTQYF.

The V call is TRBV28, the J call TRBJ2-1; D unresolved. Trimming stripped 6 bases from V and 4 bases from J, with 10 bases between. Germline V gives CDR1 MDHEN, CDR2 SYDVKM. The CDR3 is 13 amino acids. The CDR3 nucleotides read TGTGCCAGCAGCTTAGACGTTTACAATGAGCAGTTCTTC. The encoded protein is CASSLDVYNEQFF.

V and J are TRBV7-6 and TRBJ2-3; D remains ambiguous. CDR3 length equals 17 residues. V lost 5 bases, J lost 8 bases, and 26 bases lay in between. Germline values: CDR1 SGHVS, CDR2 FNYEAQ. This chain's CDR3 is CASSPARTSPPTITQYF. The CDR3 DNA sequence: TGTGCCAGCAGCCCCGCCCGGACCTCGCCCCCCACAATTACGCAGTATTTT.